Presented here are 23 T cell receptor beta chains from one specimen sequenced in a study of shared clonotypes between healthy human individuals (TCRdb year 2020). The library was made by the immunoSEQ multiplex PCR assay. TCRdb provides this immuneACCESS table in a form limited to in-frame rearrangements. Some clones are lacking; in checked studies, under half of them reflect an unresolved V gene, and why the rest are absent is not known. The sample data list hundreds of thousands of clones, and roughly 70% of these were observed just once. About 1.8% of the sample rests with the top ten. Sequences were obtained from memory CD4+ T cells sorted from blood. What the cell subset or site label conveys for this sample: CD45RA-negative fraction. The receptors were gathered from a woman younger than 45 in good health.

This clone is a singleton in its sample. Here the CDR3 reads CASSLEAYNEQFF. For the CDR3, the DNA is TGCGCCAGCTCGTTGGAGGCCTACAATGAGCAGTTCTTC. The chain employs TRBV4-1 and TRBJ2-1; possibly TRBD2 for D (5 bases). V was cut by 8 bases and J by 2 bases, with 10 bases left in between. CDR1 MGHRA and CDR2 YSYEKL come from the germline V gene. This CDR3 is built from 13 residues.

This clone has ten or more counts. The rearrangement links TRBV4-1 to TRBJ2-7, with D uncertain. The germline CDR1 and CDR2 sequences are MGHRA and YSYEKL. V was pared by 0 bases and J by 1 base, with 16 bases between. The CDR3 is 17 amino acids. The CDR3 bases are TGCGCCAGCAGCCAAGATCTAAGACGGTCTATATCCTACGAGCAGTACTTC. It encodes CASSQDLRRSISYEQYF.

The table lists this clone with a count of one. Sequence at one end of the junction differs from germline and may be a read error. The chain uses TRBV6-1 and TRBJ2-6, with D maybe TRBD1 (6 bases). Germline CDR1 reads MNHNS; CDR2 reads SASEGT. The CDR3 spans 14 residues. CDR3 in DNA: TGCGCCAGCAAGGGACACTCTGGGGCCAACGTCCTGACTTTC. Amino acids: CASKGHSGANVLTF.

This sequence joins TRBV5-1 and TRBJ2-2; D is undetermined. The V and J ends lost 6 bases and 5 bases respectively, with 14 bases between them. This CDR3 region has 14 residues. From germline, CDR1 is SGHRS and CDR2 YFSETQ. The DNA of the CDR3 is TGCGCCAGCAAGTGGGCGAGTCCGACCGGGGAGCTGTTTTTT. Translating it yields CASKWASPTGELFF.

This clone was detected only once. This chain connects TRBV7-9 to TRBJ1-1; possibly TRBD1 for D (5 bases). Deletions cut 5 bases from V and 4 bases from J, with 17 bases between. The CDR3 runs 15 residues. Germline-derived CDR1 and CDR2 are SEHNR and FQNEAQ (reference sequence). CDR3 nucleotides: TGTGCCAGCAGCGCGGGGGTATCGATCCGCACTGAAGCTTTCTTT. Amino acids: CASSAGVSIRTEAFF.

The chain couples TRBV30 to TRBJ2-3; D gene uncertain. The ends were cut back, 5 bases at V and 5 bases at J, with 11 bases in the middle. This CDR3 has 12 residues. Germline loops: CDR1 GTSNPN, CDR2 SVGIG (reference sequence). CDR3 in amino acids: CAWYLLEDTQYF. The CDR3 DNA follows: TGTGCCTGGTACCTCCTAGAAGATACGCAGTATTTT.

The sample holds many counts of this clone. DNA of the CDR3: TGCAGCGTTGAAGTGGGTACCCCTGGGGCCAACGTCCTGACTTTC. It codes for CSVEVGTPGANVLTF. The V gene is TRBV29-1, the J gene TRBJ2-6; D not certain. The CDR3 runs to 15 residues. The germline gives CDR1 SQVTM, CDR2 ANQGSEA. V was cut by 1 base and J by 2 bases, with 9 bases left in between.

This chain uses TRBV29-1 with TRBJ1-1, with D possibly TRBD1 on 6 matching bases. Germline CDR1 and CDR2: SQVTM and ANQGSEA. CDR3 length: 14 amino acids. Trimming took off 7 bases at V and 5 bases at J, with 20 bases between the two ends. This CDR3 is CSAHGGGNRTEAFF. For the CDR3, the DNA is TGCAGCGCCCATGGGGGCGGGAATAGAACTGAAGCTTTCTTT.

The rearrangement links TRBV5-1 to TRBJ2-3, with 7 nucleotides matching TRBD2. The CDR3 runs to 14 residues. Trimming at V came to 5 bases and at J to 0 bases, leaving 3 bases not matched to a gene. The germline CDR1 and CDR2 sequences are SGHRS and YFSETQ. The CDR3 loop is CASRYSGSTDTQYF. The DNA of the CDR3 is TGCGCCAGCAGATATAGCGGGAGCACAGATACGCAGTATTTT.

This chain links TRBV5-8 with TRBJ1-2; D remains unclear. Trimming left V 4 bases short and J 1 base short, with 11 bases between. The CDR3 totals 14 residues. CDR1 is SGHTS, CDR2 YDEGEE, per germline. The DNA of the CDR3 is TGTGCCAGCAGCCCCGCCTGGGTTAACTATGGCTACACCTTC. Protein sequence: CASSPAWVNYGYTF.

The chain uses TRBV6-1 and TRBJ2-7; no firm D call. V was clipped by 4 bases and J by 3 bases, with 7 bases between them. The length of the CDR3 is 12 residues. CDR1 and CDR2 (germline): MNHNS, SASEGT. The CDR3 DNA sequence: TGTGCCAGCAGTGTCTTAAACTACGAGCAGTACTTC. Encoded protein: CASSVLNYEQYF.

With respect to this clone: A much larger clone is a single base away; this may be a read error. Other DNA variants within this sample encode the same CDR3. This sequence joins TRBV5-1 and TRBJ2-1; 9 nucleotides match TRBD2. Per germline, CDR1 SGHRS and CDR2 YFSETQ. Trimming cost V 2 bases and J 2 bases; bases outside gene matches: 2. This CDR3 has 15 residues. CDR3 amino acids: CASSFSSGAYNEQFF. The CDR3 DNA is TGCGCCAGCAGCTTTTCTAGCGGGGCCTACAATGAGCAGTTCTTC.

V gene TRBV10-3 combines with J gene TRBJ2-7; D assignment may be TRBD1 or TRBD2 (5 bases each). This CDR3 contains 15 residues. CDR1 and CDR2 (germline): ENHRY, SYGVKD. The V end was cut by 0 bases, the J end by 2 bases, with 11 bases between. The CDR3 sequence is CAISESGDQAYEQYF. CDR3 in DNA: TGTGCCATCAGTGAGTCAGGGGACCAAGCCTACGAGCAGTACTTC.

This rearrangement joins TRBV5-1 to TRBJ2-1; D is ambiguous. The length of the CDR3 is 15 residues. Trimming pared 2 bases from V and 9 bases from J, leaving 18 bases between. Per the germline V gene, CDR1 is SGHRS and CDR2 is YFSETQ. CDR3 coding DNA: TGCGCCAGCAGCTTCCGCGAGCTAGTTGACGGTGAGCAGTTCTTC. Translation: CASSFRELVDGEQFF.

The chain has TRBV19 and TRBJ2-7, with 9 nucleotides matching TRBD2. The CDR3 extends over 16 amino acids. The trim removed 6 bases at V and 0 bases at J, leaving 9 bases unmatched. Per the germline V gene, CDR1 is LNHDA and CDR2 is SQIVND (reference sequence). CDR3 sequence reads: CASSAGGGSYSYEQYF. The CDR3 coding sequence is TGTGCCAGTAGCGCGGGAGGGGGGTCCTACTCCTACGAGCAGTACTTC.

The chain is built from TRBV6-5 and TRBJ1-1; a possible D gene is TRBD1 (6 bases). CDR1 and CDR2 (germline): MNHEY, SVGAGI. This CDR3 is 15 amino acids long. With 0 bases removed from V and 10 bases from J, the gap between germline ends came to 18 bases. CDR3 loop: CASSYSSAGEKRAFF. The CDR3 DNA sequence: TGTGCCAGCAGTTACTCCAGCGCAGGGGAAAAAAGAGCTTTCTTT.

This clone was seen only once. The chain couples TRBV11-2 to TRBJ2-3; TRBD2 is a possible D gene (5 bases). CDR1 and CDR2 from the germline V gene are SGHAT and FQNNGV. CDR3 length: 15 residues. V was pared by 6 bases and J by 4 bases, with 17 bases between. CDR3 DNA: TGTGCCAGCAGGCGGAATTTGCGGGTGGCAGATACGCAGTATTTT. Translating it yields CASRRNLRVADTQYF.

In DNA form, the CDR3 reads TGTGCCAGCAGTTACGGAGCCAACACAGATACGCAGTATTTT. Its translation: CASSYGANTDTQYF. This chain connects TRBV6-5 to TRBJ2-3; D is unclear. The V and J ends lost 2 bases and 2 bases respectively, with 8 bases between them. Germline V lookup: CDR1 MNHEY, CDR2 SVGAGI. The CDR3 loop spans 14 amino acids.

Many counts were recorded for this clone. The rearrangement links TRBV28 to TRBJ2-3, with TRBD2 identical over 12 bases. The CDR3 runs to 17 residues. Germline V gives CDR1 MDHEN, CDR2 SYDVKM. Trimming cost V 1 base and J 0 bases; bases outside gene matches: 2. The CDR3 here is CASSLLGTSGSTDTQYF. Here the CDR3 DNA reads TGTGCCAGCAGTTTATTGGGGACTAGCGGGAGCACAGATACGCAGTATTTT.

A note on this clone: The junction differs from germline at one of its ends, possibly a read error. CDR3 residues: CATDGGGF. DNA for the CDR3: TGTGCCACCGACGGAGGTGGCTTC. The V call is TRBV28, the J call TRBJ2-7, with D perhaps TRBD2 (5 bases). The CDR3 consists of 8 residues. CDR1 MDHEN and CDR2 SYDVKM come from the germline V gene.

J is TRBJ1-2 and V is TRBV6-5; 10 bases are shared with TRBD1. The CDR3 has 14 residues. Germline V CDR1 and CDR2: MNHEY, SVGAGI. Germline trimming cut 6 bases from V and 7 bases from J; bases unmatched to any gene: 8. CDR3 DNA sequence: TGTGCCAGCAGCACTCCGACAGGGGGCGGTGGCTACACCTTC. Translated, it gives CASSTPTGGGGYTF.

The chain combines TRBV18 with TRBJ2-7; either TRBD1 or TRBD2 may supply D (6 bases each). V lost 2 bases to trimming and J lost 5 bases, with 10 bases between them. This CDR3 region has 13 residues. Germline CDR1 reads KGHSH; CDR2 reads LQKENI. CDR3 nucleotide sequence: TGTGCCAGCTCACCAGAGGGGGGCCACGAGCAGTACTTC. Translation gives CASSPEGGHEQYF.

As regards this clone: In the same sample, other DNA sequences code for this CDR3. CDR3 amino acids: CASSLRDRVTEAFF. The CDR3 region has the DNA TGTGCCAGCAGCTTGAGGGACAGGGTCACTGAAGCTTTCTTT. The chain is built from TRBV5-6 and TRBJ1-1, with 9 bases identical to TRBD1. There are 14 residues in the CDR3. After removal of 1 base from V and 4 bases from J, the junction contained 2 bases not matched to a gene. Germline V lookup: CDR1 SGHDT, CDR2 YYEEEE.